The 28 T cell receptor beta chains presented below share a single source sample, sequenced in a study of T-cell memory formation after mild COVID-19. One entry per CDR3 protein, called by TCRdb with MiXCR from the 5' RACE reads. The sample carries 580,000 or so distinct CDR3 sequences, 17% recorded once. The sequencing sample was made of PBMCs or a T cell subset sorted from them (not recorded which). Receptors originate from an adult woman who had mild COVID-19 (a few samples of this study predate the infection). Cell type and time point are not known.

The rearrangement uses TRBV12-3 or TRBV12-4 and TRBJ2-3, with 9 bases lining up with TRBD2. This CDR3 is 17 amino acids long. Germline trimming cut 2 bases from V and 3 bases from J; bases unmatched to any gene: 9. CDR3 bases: TGTGCCAGCAGTTTATTTGTGTTAGCGGGAGTAACAGATACGCAGTATTTT. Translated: CASSLFVLAGVTDTQYF.

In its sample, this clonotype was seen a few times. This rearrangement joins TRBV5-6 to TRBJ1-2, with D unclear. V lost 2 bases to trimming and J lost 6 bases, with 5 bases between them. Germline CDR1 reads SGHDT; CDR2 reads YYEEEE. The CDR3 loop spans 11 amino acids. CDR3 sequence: CASSFRDGYTF. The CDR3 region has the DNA TGTGCCAGCAGCTTTAGGGATGGCTACACCTTC.

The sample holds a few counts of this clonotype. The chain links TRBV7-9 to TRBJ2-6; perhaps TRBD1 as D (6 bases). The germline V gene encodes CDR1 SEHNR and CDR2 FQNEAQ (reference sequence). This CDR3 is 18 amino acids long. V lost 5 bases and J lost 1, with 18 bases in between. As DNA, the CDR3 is TGTGCCAGCAGCCTAGGGGCAGGGGAAACTTCTGGGGCCAACGTCCTGACTTTC. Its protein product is CASSLGAGETSGANVLTF.

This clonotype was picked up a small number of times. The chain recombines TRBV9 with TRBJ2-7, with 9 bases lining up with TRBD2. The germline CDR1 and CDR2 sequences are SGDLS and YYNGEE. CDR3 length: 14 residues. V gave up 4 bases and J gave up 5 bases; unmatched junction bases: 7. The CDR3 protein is CASSPRTSEHEQYF. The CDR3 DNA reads TGTGCCAGCAGCCCCAGGACTAGCGAGCACGAGCAGTACTTC.

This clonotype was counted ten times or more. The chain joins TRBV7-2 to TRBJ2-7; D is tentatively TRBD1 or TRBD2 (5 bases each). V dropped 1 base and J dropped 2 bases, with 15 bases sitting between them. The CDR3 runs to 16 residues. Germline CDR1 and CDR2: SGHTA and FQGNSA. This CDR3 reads CASSLGWGGSTYEQYF. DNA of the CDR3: TGTGCCAGCAGCTTAGGTTGGGGCGGGTCTACCTACGAGCAGTACTTC.

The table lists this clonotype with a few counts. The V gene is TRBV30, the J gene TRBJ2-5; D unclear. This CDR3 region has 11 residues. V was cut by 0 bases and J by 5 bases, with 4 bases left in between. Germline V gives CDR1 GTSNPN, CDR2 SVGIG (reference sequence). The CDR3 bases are TGTGCCTGGAGTGTACCGGAGACCCAGTACTTC. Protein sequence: CAWSVPETQYF. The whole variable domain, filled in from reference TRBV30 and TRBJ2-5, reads SQTIHQWPATLVQPVGSPLSLECTVEGTSNPNLYWYRQAAGRGLQLLFYSVGIGQISSEVPQNLSASRPQDRQFILSSKKLLLSDSGFYLCAWSVPETQYFGPGTRLLVL.

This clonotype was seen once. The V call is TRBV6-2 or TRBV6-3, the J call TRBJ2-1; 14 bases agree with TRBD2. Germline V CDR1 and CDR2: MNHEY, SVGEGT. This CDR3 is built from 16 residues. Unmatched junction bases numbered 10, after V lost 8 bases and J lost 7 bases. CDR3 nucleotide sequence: TGTGCCAGCCAACTGACCGGGACTAGCGGGAGAAATGAGCAGTTCTTC. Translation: CASQLTGTSGRNEQFF.

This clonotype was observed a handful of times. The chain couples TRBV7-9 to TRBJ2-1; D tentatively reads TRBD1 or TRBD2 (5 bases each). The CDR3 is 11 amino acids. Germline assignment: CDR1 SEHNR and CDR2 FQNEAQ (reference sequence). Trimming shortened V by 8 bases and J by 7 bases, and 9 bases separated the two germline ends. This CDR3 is CASPWGNEQFF. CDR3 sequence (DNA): TGTGCCAGCCCCTGGGGGAATGAGCAGTTCTTC.

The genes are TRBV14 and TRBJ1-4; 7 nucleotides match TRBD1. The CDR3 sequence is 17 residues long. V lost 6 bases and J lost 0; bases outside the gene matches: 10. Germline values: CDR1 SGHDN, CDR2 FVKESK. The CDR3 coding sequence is TGTGCCAGCAGTCCCGGGACAGCCCTCGCAACTAATGAAAAACTGTTTTTT. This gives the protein CASSPGTALATNEKLFF. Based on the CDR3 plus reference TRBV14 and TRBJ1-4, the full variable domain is EAGVTQFPSHSVIEKGQTVTLRCDPISGHDNLYWYRRVMGKEIKFLLHFVKESKQDESGMPNNRFLAERTGGTYSTLKVQPAELEDSGVYFCASSPGTALATNEKLFFGSGTQLSVL.

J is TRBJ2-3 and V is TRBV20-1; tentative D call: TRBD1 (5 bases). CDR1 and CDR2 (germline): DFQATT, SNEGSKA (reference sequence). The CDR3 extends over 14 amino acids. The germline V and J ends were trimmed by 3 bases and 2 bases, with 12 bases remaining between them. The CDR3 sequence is CSASELTVTDTQYF. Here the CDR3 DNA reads TGCAGTGCTAGTGAACTGACAGTCACAGATACGCAGTATTTT.

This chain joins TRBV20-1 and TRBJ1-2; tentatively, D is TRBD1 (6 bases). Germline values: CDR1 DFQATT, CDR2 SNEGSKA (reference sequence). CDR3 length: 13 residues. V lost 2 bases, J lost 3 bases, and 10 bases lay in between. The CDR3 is CSARTGMDYGYTF. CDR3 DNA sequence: TGCAGTGCTAGAACAGGGATGGACTATGGCTACACCTTC.

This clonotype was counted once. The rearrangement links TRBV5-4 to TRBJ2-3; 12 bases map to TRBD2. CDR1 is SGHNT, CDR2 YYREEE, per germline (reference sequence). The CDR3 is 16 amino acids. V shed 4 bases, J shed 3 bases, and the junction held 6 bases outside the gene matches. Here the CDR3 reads CASSTRLAGVTDTQYF. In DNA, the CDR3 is TGTGCCAGCAGCACTAGACTAGCGGGAGTAACAGATACGCAGTATTTT.

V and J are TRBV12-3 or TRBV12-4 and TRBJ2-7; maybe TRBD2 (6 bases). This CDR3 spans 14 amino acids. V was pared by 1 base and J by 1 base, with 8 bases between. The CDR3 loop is CASSLGEASYEQYF. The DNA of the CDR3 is TGTGCCAGCAGTTTAGGGGAGGCATCCTACGAGCAGTACTTC.

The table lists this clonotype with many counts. CDR3 nucleotide sequence: TGTGCCAGCAGTCATTACACGAGCTCTGGAAACACCATATATTTT. As protein: CASSHYTSSGNTIYF. V usage is TRBV6-6 and J usage is TRBJ1-3; D gene uncertain. V lost 5 bases and J lost 0, with 11 bases in between. The CDR3 extends over 15 amino acids. The germline V gene encodes CDR1 MNHNY and CDR2 SVGAGI (reference sequence).

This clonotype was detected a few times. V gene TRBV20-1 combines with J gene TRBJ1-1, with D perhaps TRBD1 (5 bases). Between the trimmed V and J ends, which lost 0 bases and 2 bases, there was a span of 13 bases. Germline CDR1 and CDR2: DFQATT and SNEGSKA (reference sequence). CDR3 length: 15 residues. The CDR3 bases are TGCAGTGCTAGAGATTCAGTCCAGGGTAACACTGAAGCTTTCTTT. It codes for CSARDSVQGNTEAFF.

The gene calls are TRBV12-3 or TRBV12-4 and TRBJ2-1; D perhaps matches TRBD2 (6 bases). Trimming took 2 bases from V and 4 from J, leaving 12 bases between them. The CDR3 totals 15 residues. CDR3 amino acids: CASSLSAGLYNEQFF. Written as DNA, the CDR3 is TGTGCCAGCAGTTTATCTGCGGGGTTATACAATGAGCAGTTCTTC.

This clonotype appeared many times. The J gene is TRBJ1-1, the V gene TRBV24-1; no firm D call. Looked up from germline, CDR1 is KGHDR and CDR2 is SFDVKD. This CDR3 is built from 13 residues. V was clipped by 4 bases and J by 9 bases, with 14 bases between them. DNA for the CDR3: TGTGCCACCAGTGAGATTAAGTCCGGAAAAGCTTTCTTT. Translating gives CATSEIKSGKAFF.

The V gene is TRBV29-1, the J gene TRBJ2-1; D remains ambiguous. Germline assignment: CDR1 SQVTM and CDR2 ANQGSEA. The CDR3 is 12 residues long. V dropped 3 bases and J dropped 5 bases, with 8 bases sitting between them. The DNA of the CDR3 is TGCAGCGTTGAGTCCGTGGACAATGAGCAGTTCTTC. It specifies CSVESVDNEQFF.

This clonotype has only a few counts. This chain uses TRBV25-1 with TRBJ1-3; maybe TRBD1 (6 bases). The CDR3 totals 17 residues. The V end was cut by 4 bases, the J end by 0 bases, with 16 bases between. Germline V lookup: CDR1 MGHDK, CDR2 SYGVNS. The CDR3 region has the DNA TGTGCCAGCAGTGCCCCCAAGACAGGCCTCTCTGGAAACACCATATATTTT. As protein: CASSAPKTGLSGNTIYF.

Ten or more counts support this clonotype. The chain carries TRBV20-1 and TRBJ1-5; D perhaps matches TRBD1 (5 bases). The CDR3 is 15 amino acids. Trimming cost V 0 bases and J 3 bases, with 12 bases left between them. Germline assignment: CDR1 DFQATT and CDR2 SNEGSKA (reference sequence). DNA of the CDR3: TGCAGTGCTAGAGATCTTGGGGGTTCCAATCAGCCCCAGCATTTT. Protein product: CSARDLGGSNQPQHF.

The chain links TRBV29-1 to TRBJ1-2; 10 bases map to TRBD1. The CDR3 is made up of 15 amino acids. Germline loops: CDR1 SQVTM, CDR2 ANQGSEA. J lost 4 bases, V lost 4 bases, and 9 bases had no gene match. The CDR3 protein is CSVGFGQGGIYGYTF. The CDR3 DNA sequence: TGCAGCGTTGGATTCGGACAGGGGGGGATCTATGGCTACACCTTC.

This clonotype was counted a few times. The chain's CDR3 is CASSLGVEQGDGYTF. The CDR3 nucleotides read TGTGCCAGCAGCTTAGGTGTTGAACAGGGGGATGGCTACACCTTC. The chain combines TRBV7-9 with TRBJ1-2, with 8 bases aligning to TRBD1. Germline-derived CDR1 and CDR2 are SEHNR and FQNEAQ (reference sequence). The CDR3 length is 15 residues. V dropped 1 base and J dropped 6; count of bases not matched to a gene: 7.

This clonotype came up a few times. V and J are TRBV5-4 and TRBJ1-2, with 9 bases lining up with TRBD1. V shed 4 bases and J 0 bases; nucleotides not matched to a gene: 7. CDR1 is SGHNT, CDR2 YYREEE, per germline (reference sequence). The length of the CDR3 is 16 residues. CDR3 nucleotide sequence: TGTGCCAGCAGCCCTCCGGGACAGGGAACTAACTATGGCTACACCTTC. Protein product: CASSPPGQGTNYGYTF.

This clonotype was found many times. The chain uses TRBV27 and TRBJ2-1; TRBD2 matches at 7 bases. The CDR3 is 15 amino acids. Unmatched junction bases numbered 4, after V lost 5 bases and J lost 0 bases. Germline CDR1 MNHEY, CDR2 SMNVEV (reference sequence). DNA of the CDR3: TGTGCCAGCAGTCCCCTAGCGGTCTCCTACAATGAGCAGTTCTTC. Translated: CASSPLAVSYNEQFF.

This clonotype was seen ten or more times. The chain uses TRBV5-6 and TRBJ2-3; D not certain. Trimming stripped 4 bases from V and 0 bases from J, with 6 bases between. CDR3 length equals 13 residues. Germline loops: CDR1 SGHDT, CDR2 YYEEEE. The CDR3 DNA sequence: TGTGCCAGCAGCACACAGAGCACAGATACGCAGTATTTT. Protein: CASSTQSTDTQYF.

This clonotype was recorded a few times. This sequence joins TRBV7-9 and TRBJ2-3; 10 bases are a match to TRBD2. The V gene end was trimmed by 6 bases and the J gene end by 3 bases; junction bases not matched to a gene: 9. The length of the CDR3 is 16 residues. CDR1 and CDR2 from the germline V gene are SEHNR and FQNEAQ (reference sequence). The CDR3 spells CASSLAGVLVTDTQYF. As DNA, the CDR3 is TGTGCCAGCAGTCTAGCGGGAGTCTTGGTTACAGATACGCAGTATTTT.

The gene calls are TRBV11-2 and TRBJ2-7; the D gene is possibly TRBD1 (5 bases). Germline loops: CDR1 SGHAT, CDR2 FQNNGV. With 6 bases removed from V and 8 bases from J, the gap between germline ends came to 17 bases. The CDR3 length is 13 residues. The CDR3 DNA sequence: TGTGCCAGCAGTCGACAGTCCGGACGGAAGCAGTACTTC. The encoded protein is CASSRQSGRKQYF.

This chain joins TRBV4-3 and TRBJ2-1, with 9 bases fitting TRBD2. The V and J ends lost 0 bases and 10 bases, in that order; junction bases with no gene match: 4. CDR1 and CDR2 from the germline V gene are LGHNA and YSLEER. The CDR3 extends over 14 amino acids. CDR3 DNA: TGCGCCAGCAGCCAAGATAGGCTAGCGGGGGAGCAGTTCTTC. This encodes CASSQDRLAGEQFF.